The 5 T cell receptor beta chains reported below all come from one sample, sequenced in a study of regulatory T cells in long-lasting Graves disease (dated by TCRdb to about 2021). Library method: multiplex PCR. For sequencing, an Illumina HiSeq 4000 was employed. TCR beta libraries were built with iRepertoire HTBI primers and Arm-PCR amplification of CDR3 regions. In TCRdb, the public reads were trimmed at Q25 with fastp and aligned with MiXCR, with productive beta chains retained. Merged by CDR3 protein, the rows form single entries marked with the most common genes and DNA. In this sample the table shows hundreds of thousands of distinct CDR3 sequences, 15% to 20% of which occur a single time. The ten largest account for 12% of the sample. In the paper's terms, the time point label means: newly diagnosed GD, antithyroid drugs for less than 3 months. For both TCR sequencing and RNA sequencing, RNA was extracted from PBMCs in TRIzol.

Separately, the same data were catalogued under a study of T cells in Graves' hyperthyroidism and ophthalmopathy.

The sample in question was peripheral blood mononuclear cells (PBMCs), obtained at new diagnosis, from a patient treated with antithyroid drugs. These receptors all stem from a man younger than 35 with Graves disease. Donor details come from another sample of the same person, matched by shared clones.

The chain joins TRBV12-5 to TRBJ2-2; 12 bases line up with TRBD2. Per the germline V gene, CDR1 is LGHNT and CDR2 is FRNRAP. V shed 2 bases, J shed 6 bases, and the junction held 10 bases outside the gene matches. This CDR3 region has 18 residues. The CDR3 loop is CASGLTLAGGGSAGELFF. The CDR3, as DNA: TGTGCTAGTGGTTTGACACTAGCGGGAGGAGGTTCGGCCGGGGAGCTGTTTTTT. Complete variable domain (other parts from reference TRBV12-5 and TRBJ2-2): DARVTQTPRHKVTEMGQEVTMRCQPILGHNTVFWYRQTMMQGLELLAYFRNRAPLDDSGMPKDRFSAEMPDATLATLKIQPSEPRDSAVYFCASGLTLAGGGSAGELFFGEGSRLTVL.

This chain uses TRBV11-2 with TRBJ2-5, with 7 bases matching TRBD1. In germline, CDR1 is SGHAT, CDR2 FQNNGV. This CDR3 has 15 amino acids. With 5 bases clipped from V and 5 bases from J, the junction kept 11 bases outside the gene matches. This CDR3 reads CASSPREGAWETQYF. As DNA, the CDR3 is TGTGCCAGCAGCCCGCGCGAGGGGGCCTGGGAGACCCAGTACTTC. The complete variable domain, with remaining parts taken from reference TRBV11-2 and TRBJ2-5, reads EAGVAQSPRYKIIEKRQSVAFWCNPISGHATLYWYQQILGQGPKLLIQFQNNGVVDDSQLPKDRFSAERLKGVDSTLKIQPAKLEDSAVYLCASSPREGAWETQYFGPGTRLLVL.

The CDR3 DNA follows: TGTGCCAGCAGCAGGGATAAGGAGCTCCTAGACGAGCAGTACTTC. As protein: CASSRDKELLDEQYF. This sequence joins TRBV5-6 and TRBJ2-7; D is uncertain. Deletions cut 4 bases from V and 5 bases from J, with 19 bases between. The CDR3 spans 15 residues. The germline CDR1 and CDR2 sequences are SGHDT and YYEEEE.

There are many counts of this clonotype. The rearrangement joins TRBV10-3 to TRBJ2-6; no reliable D call. This CDR3 has 15 amino acids. V was shortened by 0 bases and J by 0 bases, with 3 bases between the two germline ends. From germline, CDR1 is ENHRY and CDR2 SYGVKD. CDR3 region: CAISESGSGANVLTF. CDR3 bases: TGTGCCATCAGTGAGTCGGGCTCTGGGGCCAACGTCCTGACTTTC.

The chain uses TRBV4-1 and TRBJ2-1, with a weak D call TRBD1 (6 bases). Germline V lookup: CDR1 MGHRA, CDR2 YSYEKL. V was trimmed by 4 bases and J by 2 bases, leaving 15 bases between them. CDR3 length: 16 residues. CDR3 protein: CASSPLGRGAYNEQFF. CDR3 nucleotides: TGCGCCAGCAGCCCCCTGGGCAGGGGCGCCTACAATGAGCAGTTCTTC.